The clone carrying this TCR beta chain was seen only once. What it binds is unknown. Relative to the germline gene, one junction end is altered; a read error may explain this. The sample originates from a study of post-analysis software for immune sequencing data. Study-wide background: Relapsing-remitting, secondary progressive and progressive-relapsing forms of multiple sclerosis all featured among disease courses. Findings and limits, study-wide: Strong co-clustering by F measure was evident for samples that had been prepared in the same batch. Diversity measured as normalized Chao1 was significantly lower in multiple sclerosis patients than in controls.

Unique molecular identifiers featured in each of the TCR beta cDNA libraries. Once 1 to 10 million T cells were used, hundreds of thousands of cDNA molecules resulted. TCRdb re-called the PCR reads through MiXCR, storing one row per CDR3 protein. This table has roughly 800,000 distinct CDR3 sequences, about 50% appearing once. Sequences were obtained from blood. This TCR was recovered from a girl aged 5-17 years with multiple sclerosis.

Written as DNA, the CDR3 is TGTGCCAGCAGCGAAGCGCTAGCAGCTTACAATGAGCAGTTCTTC. Amino acid sequence: CASSEALAAYNEQFF. V and J are TRBV2 and TRBJ2-1; TRBD2 is a possible D gene (5 bases). CDR3 size: 15 residues. Looked up from germline, CDR1 is SNHLY and CDR2 is FYNNEI.